Listed below are T cell receptor beta chains from one sample, sequenced in a study of blood T cell repertoires in COVID-19. Repertoires were generated with immunoSEQ multiplex PCR, while TCRdb's copy carries only in-frame clones and drops some. The table records about 97,000 clones, 80% to 95% of them present only once. The sequenced sample consisted of peripheral blood. These receptors all stem from a man aged 45 to 65 with active COVID-19. Both conserved end residues are part of each CDR3. The D gene is left open where the match is weak. Clone size is stated in some rows and not others, as once, few, many or a class when expanded.

J gene | clone size | D gene | V gene | CDR3 protein | CDR3 DNA
TRBJ2-2 | - | - | TRBV24-1 | CATSRGVTSNTGELFF | TGTGCCACGTCACGCGGGGTGACTTCGAACACCGGGGAGCTGTTTTTT
TRBJ1-1 | - | - | TRBV3-1/TRBV3-2 | CASSQDWGVNTEAFF | TGTGCCAGCAGCCAAGATTGGGGCGTGAACACTGAAGCTTTCTTT
TRBJ1-2 | - | TRBD1 | TRBV5-4 | CASSPQGEPYGYTF | TGTGCCAGCAGCCCCCAGGGGGAGCCCTATGGCTACACCTTC
TRBJ2-5 | - | - | TRBV11-2 | CASSLNSGNQETQYF | TGTGCCAGCAGCTTAAACAGCGGCAACCAAGAGACCCAGTACTTC
TRBJ2-2 | - | - | TRBV11-2 | CASSLLFRGTVNTGELFF | TGTGCCAGCAGCTTACTCTTCCGGGGGACGGTGAACACCGGGGAGCTGTTTTTT
TRBJ1-5 | - | TRBD1 | TRBV7-8 | CASSFGQGNQPQHF | TGTGCCAGCAGCTTCGGACAGGGCAATCAGCCCCAGCATTTT
TRBJ1-1 | - | - | TRBV4-1 | CASSQDWQNTEAFF | TGCGCCAGCAGCCAAGACTGGCAAAACACTGAAGCTTTCTTT
TRBJ1-2 | - | - | TRBV28 | CASSLSQGLGYTF | TGTGCCAGCAGTTTATCCCAGGGCCTGGGCTACACCTTC
TRBJ1-4 | - | TRBD1 | TRBV7-9 | CASSSTGVGEKLFF | TGTGCCAGCAGCTCCACAGGGGTGGGTGAAAAACTGTTTTTT
TRBJ2-5 | - | TRBD2 | TRBV20-1 | CSASPAGLAGSETQYF | TGCAGTGCTAGTCCGGCGGGCCTAGCGGGAAGTGAGACCCAGTACTTC
TRBJ2-7 | - | - | TRBV10-2 | CASSSGTRSGEQYF | TGCGCCAGCAGTTCCGGGACACGGTCGGGGGAGCAGTACTTC
TRBJ1-1 | few | - | TRBV2 | CASRPPGREAFF | TGTGCCAGCAGGCCTCCAGGGAGGGAAGCTTTCTTT
TRBJ1-6 | - | TRBD1 | TRBV6-5 | CASRTDRGYGSPLHF | TGTGCCAGCAGGACCGACAGGGGGTACGGTTCACCCCTCCACTTT
TRBJ1-2 | - | TRBD1 | TRBV10-3 | CAIRGTGSTGGYTF | TGTGCCATCAGGGGGACAGGGTCGACGGGAGGCTACACCTTC
TRBJ1-5 | - | - | TRBV3-1/TRBV3-2 | CASSQGISDQPQHF | TGTGCCAGCAGCCAAGGCATTTCGGATCAGCCCCAGCATTTT
TRBJ2-1 | - | TRBD2 | TRBV5-1 | CASSYSGTDNEQFF | TGCGCCAGCAGTTATAGCGGGACTGACAATGAGCAGTTCTTC
TRBJ1-5 | - | - | TRBV14 | CASSQLGGGPQHF | TGTGCCAGCAGCCAACTTGGGGGGGGGCCCCAGCATTTT
TRBJ2-2 | once | TRBD2 | TRBV5-4 | CASSSGLAGNTGELFF | TGTGCCAGCAGCTCGGGACTAGCGGGGAACACCGGGGAGCTGTTTTTT
TRBJ2-7 | - | TRBD1 | TRBV11-3 | CASSQYGTGDDEQYF | TGTGCCAGCAGCCAGTACGGGACAGGGGATGACGAGCAGTACTTC
TRBJ1-4 | - | TRBD1 | TRBV24-1 | CATSDPGQVGEKLFF | TGTGCCACCAGTGACCCAGGACAGGTTGGCGAAAAACTGTTTTTT
TRBJ1-6 | - | - | TRBV3-1/TRBV3-2 | CASSQTLQGGSPLHF | TGTGCCAGCAGCCAAACCCTACAGGGTGGTTCACCCCTCCACTTT
TRBJ2-1 | - | TRBD1 | TRBV5-5 | CASSITGATTYNEQFF | TGTGCCAGCAGCATTACAGGGGCGACCACCTACAATGAGCAGTTCTTC
TRBJ2-1 | - | - | TRBV24-1 | CATSDSGRAGADNEQFF | TGTGCCACCAGTGATTCCGGCCGGGCGGGGGCCGACAATGAGCAGTTCTTC
TRBJ1-1 | - | - | TRBV27 | CASSPHWGGNTEAFF | TGTGCCAGCAGTCCCCACTGGGGGGGGAACACTGAAGCTTTCTTT
TRBJ2-2 | - | TRBD2 | TRBV28 | CASSLTSGATGELFF | TGTGCCAGCAGTTTGACTAGCGGAGCCACCGGGGAGCTGTTTTTT
TRBJ2-2 | - | TRBD2 | TRBV6-4 | CASSKHAGANTGELFF | TGTGCCAGCAGTAAACACGCGGGAGCGAACACCGGGGAGCTGTTTTTT
TRBJ1-2 | - | - | TRBV6-6 | CASSSSGRTYGYTF | TGTGCCAGCAGTTCTTCCGGCAGGACTTATGGCTACACCTTC
TRBJ1-5 | - | - | TRBV10-1 | CASSESPEGPQHF | TGCGCCAGCAGTGAGTCCCCGGAGGGGCCCCAGCATTTT
TRBJ2-7 | - | - | TRBV7-2 | CASSFPDLGVYEQYF | TGTGCCAGCAGCTTCCCCGACTTGGGAGTCTACGAGCAGTACTTC
TRBJ1-2 | - | TRBD1 | TRBV3-1/TRBV3-2 | CASSQVEGAHTF | TGTGCCAGCAGCCAAGTGGAGGGGGCGCACACCTTC
TRBJ2-4 | - | TRBD2 | TRBV2 | CASKGASGAKNIQYF | TGTGCCAGCAAGGGAGCTAGCGGAGCCAAAAACATTCAGTACTTC
TRBJ1-5 | - | - | TRBV27 | CASSLRDGNQPQHF | TGTGCCAGCAGTTTGCGGGACGGCAATCAGCCCCAGCATTTT
TRBJ2-7 | - | TRBD1 | TRBV4-1 | CASSQDPGQGYEQYF | TGCGCCAGCAGCCAAGATCCCGGACAGGGTTACGAGCAGTACTTC
TRBJ2-1 | - | TRBD1 | TRBV11-3 | CASSLSFRTGDAGNEQFF | TGTGCCAGCAGCTTATCTTTCCGGACAGGGGACGCAGGCAATGAGCAGTTCTTC
TRBJ2-1 | - | TRBD2 | TRBV4-2 | CASSQRLAGDNEQFF | TGTGCCAGCAGCCAAAGACTAGCGGGAGATAATGAGCAGTTCTTC
TRBJ2-7 | - | - | TRBV7-2 | CASSSAGTVSYEQYF | TGTGCCAGCAGCTCCGCCGGGACTGTGTCCTACGAGCAGTACTTC
TRBJ1-1 | few | - | TRBV7-3 | CASSLTGNTEAFF | TGTGCCAGCAGCTTGACAGGGAACACTGAAGCTTTCTTT
TRBJ2-7 | - | TRBD1 | TRBV18 | CASSPQSGQGRKYEQYF | TGTGCCAGCTCACCACAAAGTGGACAGGGGAGGAAATACGAGCAGTACTTC
TRBJ1-2 | - | - | TRBV7-2 | CASSPPPPGGYTF | TGTGCCAGCAGCCCCCCGCCTCCGGGGGGCTACACCTTC
TRBJ2-7 | - | - | TRBV19 | CASSTNRDEQYF | TGTGCCAGTAGTACCAACAGGGACGAGCAGTACTTC
TRBJ1-1 | - | - | TRBV2 | CASSQTGRGTEAFF | TGTGCCAGCAGCCAAACAGGGAGAGGTACTGAAGCTTTCTTT
TRBJ2-2 | once | TRBD2 | TRBV28 | CASSIHSGRGPGELFF | TGTGCCAGCAGTATCCATAGCGGGAGGGGCCCCGGGGAGCTGTTTTTT
TRBJ1-6 | - | - | TRBV9 | CASSVDVSDNSPLHF | TGTGCCAGCAGCGTAGACGTTTCGGATAATTCACCCCTCCACTTT
TRBJ2-4 | - | - | TRBV10-3 | CAISGVGGIQYF | TGTGCCATCAGTGGGGTAGGCGGCATTCAGTACTTC
TRBJ2-7 | - | TRBD1 | TRBV19 | CASSLNRGRDEQYF | TGTGCCAGTAGTCTAAACAGGGGCCGGGACGAGCAGTACTTC
TRBJ2-2 | - | - | TRBV2 | CASSESRDTGELFF | TGTGCCAGCAGTGAATCGCGGGACACCGGGGAGCTGTTTTTT
TRBJ1-1 | - | - | TRBV9 | CASSLGTSNTEAFF | TGTGCCAGCAGCCTCGGGACTTCCAACACTGAAGCTTTCTTT
TRBJ1-6 | - | - | TRBV19 | CASSQVGRDSPLHF | TGTGCCAGTAGCCAGGTGGGTCGTGATTCACCCCTCCACTTT
TRBJ2-7 | - | - | TRBV7-3 | CASSLTAGRGVHEQYF | TGTGCCAGCAGCTTAACGGCCGGCAGGGGGGTCCACGAGCAGTACTTC
TRBJ1-1 | - | TRBD1 | TRBV7-9 | CASSPQGQTNTEAFF | TGTGCCAGCAGCCCACAGGGACAGACGAACACTGAAGCTTTCTTT
TRBJ1-4 | - | - | TRBV6-1 | CASSESGMGNEKLFF | TGTGCCAGCAGTGAGTCAGGGATGGGTAATGAAAAACTGTTTTTT
TRBJ1-2 | once | - | TRBV29-1 | CSVHQGNYGYTF | TGCAGCGTCCACCAGGGGAACTATGGCTACACCTTC
TRBJ1-2 | - | - | TRBV28 | CASSLGRGFEGYTF | TGTGCCAGCAGTTTGGGGAGGGGGTTCGAGGGCTACACCTTC
TRBJ1-5 | - | TRBD1 | TRBV2 | CASSEDRGDQPQHF | TGTGCCAGCAGTGAGGACAGGGGGGATCAGCCCCAGCATTTT
TRBJ1-1 | - | TRBD1 | TRBV10-2 | CASRGRQGNTEAFF | TGCGCCAGCCGGGGGAGACAGGGGAACACTGAAGCTTTCTTT